This T cell receptor beta chain was documented in a study of T cell repertoires in cytomegalovirus infection. Findings and caveats of the study: HLA-C-restricted CMV clonotypes gave the most frequent clonotype in two of eight donors.

Germline values: CDR1 SGHDT, CDR2 YYEEEE. V lost 5 bases to trimming and J lost 10 bases, with 17 bases between them. This CDR3 is built from 13 residues. Concerning this clonotype itself: Its specificity is unknown.

TCRdb reprocessed the reads via MiXCR and lists one record per CDR3 protein. The table has about 530,000 distinct CDR3 sequences, around 27% seen once; the top ten hold around 13%. Sequencing input: PBMCs. The receptor comes from a human donor in good health (CMV status not recorded). Some clones in this sample may be carry-over from other donors' samples. This chain joins TRBV5-6 and TRBJ2-3, with D possibly called TRBD1 or TRBD2 (5 bases each). CDR3 in DNA: TGTGCCAGCAGGTTCTGGGACGCCGATCCGCAGTATTTT. This sequence encodes CASRFWDADPQYF.